Following are 11 T cell receptor beta chains from one sample sequenced in a study of T cell responses to AZD1222 COVID-19 vaccine. The protocol was immunoSEQ multiplex PCR, while the TCRdb copy is restricted to in-frame clones and leaves out a portion. This repertoire shows some 140,000 clones, approximately 90% found once; its top ten account for over 8%. The sample here was peripheral blood, taken 28 days after the second AZD1222 dose. Source of these receptors: an adult who received the AZD1222 COVID-19 vaccine.

This clone has a single count. The chain recombines TRBV9 with TRBJ1-1; D might be TRBD1 (5 bases). CDR1 is SGDLS, CDR2 YYNGEE, per germline. There are 15 residues in the CDR3. Deletions cut 3 bases from V and 3 bases from J, with 15 bases between. CDR3 loop: CASSEGGGWDTEAFF. Here the CDR3 DNA reads TGTGCCAGCAGCGAAGGCGGGGGTTGGGACACTGAAGCTTTCTTT.

The V call is TRBV4-2, the J call TRBJ1-3, with 12 bases that match TRBD1. The CDR3 is 18 residues long. V shed 1 base, J shed 4 bases, and the junction held 8 bases outside the gene matches. The germline CDR1 and CDR2 sequences are LGHNA and YNFKEQ. The CDR3 reads CASSQVGTGGDSGNTIYF. The CDR3 nucleotides are TGTGCCAGCAGCCAAGTCGGGACAGGGGGCGACTCAGGAAACACCATATATTTT.

The genes are TRBV5-1 and TRBJ1-6, with D hard to call. The CDR3 totals 15 residues. Germline CDR1 is SGHRS and CDR2 is YFSETQ. The V end was cut by 4 bases, the J end by 7 bases, with 15 bases between. CDR3 amino acids: CASSPSSTGNSPLHF. The DNA for the CDR3 is TGCGCCAGCAGCCCCTCCTCGACGGGGAATTCACCCCTCCACTTT. The variable domain in full, completed from reference TRBV5-1 and TRBJ1-6, reads KAGVTQTPRYLIKTRGQQVTLSCSPISGHRSVSWYQQTPGQGLQFLFEYFSETQRNKGNFPGRFSGRQFSNSRSEMNVSTLELGDSALYLCASSPSSTGNSPLHFGNGTRLTVT.

The rearrangement links TRBV19 to TRBJ1-1; tentatively, D is TRBD1 (5 bases). V was trimmed by 7 bases and J by 1 base, leaving 10 bases between them. Germline values: CDR1 LNHDA, CDR2 SQIVND (reference sequence). CDR3 length equals 13 residues. In DNA, the CDR3 is TGTGCCAGTACCCTAGACAGGAACACTGAAGCTTTCTTT. Amino acids: CASTLDRNTEAFF.

V usage is TRBV7-2 and J usage is TRBJ2-4; 12 bases agree with TRBD1. The CDR3 totals 18 residues. V dropped 5 bases and J dropped 1; count of bases not matched to a gene: 9. Germline-derived CDR1 and CDR2 are SGHTA and FQGNSA. CDR3 region: CASSLGWDRGLAKNIQYF. CDR3 nucleotides: TGTGCCAGCAGCCTCGGGTGGGACAGGGGGCTTGCCAAAAACATTCAGTACTTC.

The chain joins TRBV5-1 to TRBJ2-7; 10 bases match TRBD2. Unmatched junction bases numbered 4, after V lost 4 bases and J lost 0 bases. Germline V CDR1 and CDR2: SGHRS, YFSETQ. The CDR3 is 15 amino acids. CDR3 coding DNA: TGCGCCAGCAGCCGACTAGCGGGTAGCTCCTACGAGCAGTACTTC. Its protein is CASSRLAGSSYEQYF. Filled out from reference TRBV5-1 and TRBJ2-7, the complete variable domain reads KAGVTQTPRYLIKTRGQQVTLSCSPISGHRSVSWYQQTPGQGLQFLFEYFSETQRNKGNFPGRFSGRQFSNSRSEMNVSTLELGDSALYLCASSRLAGSSYEQYFGPGTRLTVT.

This clone was detected a few times. The chain employs TRBV4-3 and TRBJ1-2, with D uncertain. The germline V gene encodes CDR1 LGHNA and CDR2 YSLEER. The CDR3 totals 15 residues. Between the trimmed V and J ends, which lost 4 bases and 4 bases, there was a span of 16 bases. As DNA, the CDR3 is TGCGCCAGCAGCCCCGGAACTGGACTGAGCTATGGCTACACCTTC. This sequence encodes CASSPGTGLSYGYTF.

The rearrangement links TRBV18 to TRBJ2-7; D is unresolved. This CDR3 is built from 12 residues. CDR1 is KGHSH and CDR2 is LQKENI in the germline V gene. Deletions cut 2 bases from V and 4 bases from J, with 6 bases between. CDR3: CASSPAEYEQYF. CDR3 DNA: TGTGCCAGCTCACCAGCGGAATACGAGCAGTACTTC.

This chain joins TRBV4-3 and TRBJ1-2; possible D gene TRBD1, 5 bases. Deletions cut 0 bases from V and 0 bases from J, with 8 bases between. There are 15 residues in the CDR3. Looked up from germline, CDR1 is LGHNA and CDR2 is YSLEER. Here the CDR3 reads CASSQDRGSNYGYTF. The CDR3 DNA reads as TGCGCCAGCAGCCAAGATAGGGGTTCTAACTATGGCTACACCTTC.

This clone has only a few counts. The genes are TRBV5-6 and TRBJ1-2; a weak D match, TRBD1 (6 bases). CDR1 is SGHDT and CDR2 is YYEEEE in the germline V gene. V gave up 4 bases and J gave up 8 bases, with 18 bases separating them. This CDR3 has 14 amino acids. The CDR3 here is CASSPAGQSRGYTF. Here the CDR3 DNA reads TGTGCCAGCAGCCCCGCCGGACAGAGTAGGGGCTACACCTTC.

For this clone: This CDR3 is also generated by other DNA sequences in the sample. V gene TRBV11-2 combines with J gene TRBJ1-1, with D possibly matching TRBD1 (5 bases). The V gene's germline CDR1 is SGHAT and CDR2 FQNNGV. This CDR3 comprises 13 residues. Trimming shortened V by 5 bases and J by 1 base, and 8 bases separated the two germline ends. Here the CDR3 DNA reads TGTGCCAGCAGCCCTACAGGGAACACTGAAGCTTTCTTT. It encodes CASSPTGNTEAFF.